A selection of T cell receptor beta chains follows, all from one sample in a study of T cell responses to AZD1222 COVID-19 vaccine. Libraries were prepared by immunoSEQ multiplex PCR; TCRdb keeps only in-frame clonotypes and omits some of them. The sample comprises tens of thousands of clones, approximately 90% of which are singletons, and 22% rests with the top ten. The sequenced sample was peripheral blood, obtained on day 0 of AZD1222 vaccination. These receptors were taken from an adult in good health. The CDR3 runs from the conserved cysteine through the conserved F or W. The order of the fields is J gene, clone size, V gene, CDR3 length, CDR3 protein. Some rows have no size entry. The others give once, few or many, or a class for an expanded clone.

j_call: TRBJ1-2
clone_size: -
v_call: TRBV7-9
cdr3_length: 13
cdr3_aa: CASSLVSDYGYTF

j_call: TRBJ2-7
clone_size: -
v_call: TRBV4-3
cdr3_length: 14
cdr3_aa: CASSSRAGTYEQYF

j_call: TRBJ2-7
clone_size: -
v_call: TRBV7-9
cdr3_length: 14
cdr3_aa: CASSRKPTGGEQYF

j_call: TRBJ1-5
clone_size: -
v_call: TRBV2
cdr3_length: 15
cdr3_aa: CASSGALDSNQPQHF

j_call: TRBJ1-1
clone_size: -
v_call: TRBV10-3
cdr3_length: 14
cdr3_aa: CAIRGPGQGTEAFF

j_call: TRBJ2-7
clone_size: -
v_call: TRBV25-1
cdr3_length: 11
cdr3_aa: CASSDRYEQYF

j_call: TRBJ2-7
clone_size: once
v_call: TRBV5-1
cdr3_length: 14
cdr3_aa: CASSPREGPYEQYF

j_call: TRBJ1-2
clone_size: few
v_call: TRBV18
cdr3_length: 15
cdr3_aa: CASSPRQVTSKGYTF

j_call: TRBJ1-5
clone_size: -
v_call: TRBV7-2
cdr3_length: 15
cdr3_aa: CASSSDRMGGQPQHF

j_call: TRBJ1-1
clone_size: -
v_call: TRBV4-1
cdr3_length: 15
cdr3_aa: CASRFRDRANTEAFF

j_call: TRBJ2-2
clone_size: -
v_call: TRBV11-2
cdr3_length: 12
cdr3_aa: CASSRTAGELFF

j_call: TRBJ2-1
clone_size: -
v_call: TRBV24-1
cdr3_length: 18
cdr3_aa: CATSLSPIGGYSYNEQFF

j_call: TRBJ1-1
clone_size: -
v_call: TRBV2
cdr3_length: 13
cdr3_aa: CASSTTGVTEAFF

j_call: TRBJ1-3
clone_size: -
v_call: TRBV30
cdr3_length: 13
cdr3_aa: CAWIRESGNTIYF

j_call: TRBJ1-6
clone_size: -
v_call: TRBV7-8
cdr3_length: 16
cdr3_aa: CASSLGQGSYNSPLHF

j_call: TRBJ1-6
clone_size: -
v_call: TRBV7-2
cdr3_length: 15
cdr3_aa: CASSLGQGTHSPLHF

j_call: TRBJ2-2
clone_size: -
v_call: TRBV9
cdr3_length: 16
cdr3_aa: CASSPGRAMGTGELFF

j_call: TRBJ1-6
clone_size: -
v_call: TRBV30
cdr3_length: 15
cdr3_aa: CAQTPGSSYNSPLHF

j_call: TRBJ1-3
clone_size: -
v_call: TRBV30
cdr3_length: 14
cdr3_aa: CAWSSVISGNTIYF